These 31 T cell receptor beta chains share one sample of origin, sequenced in a study of shared clonotypes between healthy human individuals. Generated by immunoSEQ multiplex PCR, the TCRdb table keeps only in-frame clones and is missing some. The sample has 2 million to 2.5 million clones, roughly 92% seen once. The source material was naive CD4+ T cells from PBMCs. Noted subset: CD45RA+ positively selected. The receptors derive from a man younger than 35 in good health. Some clones in this sample may be carry-over from other donors' samples.

This clone appeared a single time. The J gene is TRBJ2-2, the V gene TRBV4-2, with 7 bases lining up with TRBD2. Trimming at V came to 5 bases and at J to 1 base, leaving 10 bases not matched to a gene. The CDR3 is 17 residues long. CDR1 is LGHNA, CDR2 YNFKEQ, per germline. The CDR3 coding sequence is TGTGCCAGCAGCTCAGAACCTAGCGGCAGGAACACCGGGGAGCTGTTTTTT. Translated: CASSSEPSGRNTGELFF.

As regards this clone: Other DNA sequences in this sample translate to the same CDR3. V usage is TRBV5-1 and J usage is TRBJ2-7; perhaps TRBD2 as D (6 bases). V was pared by 7 bases and J by 4 bases, with 12 bases between. CDR1 and CDR2 (germline): SGHRS, YFSETQ. The CDR3 is 12 residues long. Here the CDR3 reads CASSRDLYEQYF. The CDR3 DNA is TGCGCCAGCTCTCGGGACTTATACGAGCAGTACTTC.

The rearrangement joins TRBV4-3 to TRBJ2-1; D is unclear. Per germline, CDR1 LGHNA and CDR2 YSLEER. The CDR3 spans 13 residues. Trimming took off 0 bases at V and 13 bases at J, with 13 bases between the two ends. This chain's CDR3 is CASSQDERSHQFF. CDR3 DNA sequence: TGCGCCAGCAGCCAAGATGAAAGGTCCCACCAGTTCTTC.

In the case of this clone: Other DNA variants within this sample encode the same CDR3. This chain joins TRBV28 and TRBJ1-3; D gene unclear. Germline V gene sequence: CDR1 MDHEN, CDR2 SYDVKM. CDR3 length: 15 residues. V was shortened by 7 bases and J by 0 bases, with 13 bases between the two germline ends. The CDR3 region has the DNA TGTGCCAGCACCGATGGAGGATACTCTGGAAACACCATATATTTT. Protein: CASTDGGYSGNTIYF.

The V gene is TRBV6-5, the J gene TRBJ1-1; D is unclear. The germline CDR1 and CDR2 sequences are MNHEY and SVGAGI. The CDR3 sequence is 16 residues long. Trimming pared 0 bases from V and 0 bases from J, leaving 11 bases between. The CDR3 region is CASSYSTGRLNTEAFF. In DNA, the CDR3 is TGTGCCAGCAGTTACTCGACGGGCAGATTGAACACTGAAGCTTTCTTT.

The rearrangement joins TRBV19 to TRBJ1-1; D unresolved. V was trimmed by 5 bases and J by 0 bases, leaving 10 bases between them. The CDR3 sequence is 14 residues long. The V gene's germline CDR1 is LNHDA and CDR2 SQIVND (reference sequence). The CDR3 nucleotides read TGTGCCAGTAGTTCAGAAAGGGTGAACACTGAAGCTTTCTTT. It specifies CASSSERVNTEAFF.

The chain uses TRBV2 and TRBJ2-7; 7 bases agree with TRBD1. The CDR3 has 14 residues. CDR1 is SNHLY and CDR2 is FYNNEI in the germline V gene. V shed 3 bases and J 3 bases; nucleotides not matched to a gene: 5. In DNA form, the CDR3 reads TGTGCCAGCAGTGACCTCGGGACAGACTACGAGCAGTACTTC. Residues: CASSDLGTDYEQYF.

This clone was observed a single time. The rearrangement links TRBV25-1 to TRBJ2-6; tentatively, D is TRBD1 (5 bases). The germline V gene encodes CDR1 MGHDK and CDR2 SYGVNS. V lost 3 bases, J lost 3 bases, and 9 bases lay in between. This CDR3 is 15 amino acids long. Here the CDR3 DNA reads TGTGCCAGCAGTGACAGGGAAGGTGGGGCCAACGTCCTGACTTTC. Translation gives CASSDREGGANVLTF.

The chain has TRBV6-6 and TRBJ2-7; 8 bases align to TRBD2. This CDR3 is built from 15 residues. Trimming took 6 bases from V and 5 from J; bases not matched to a gene: 12. Germline lookup yields CDR1 MNHNY and CDR2 SVGAGI (reference sequence). The CDR3 here is CASSQNSGIPHEQYF. In DNA form, the CDR3 reads TGTGCCAGCAGCCAGAATAGCGGGATTCCCCACGAGCAGTACTTC.

The CDR3 is CASSPGGEGQPQHF. DNA for the CDR3: TGTGCCAGCAGTCCAGGGGGCGAGGGTCAGCCCCAGCATTTT. This chain links TRBV28 with TRBJ1-5; 8 bases align to TRBD1. Germline CDR1 is MDHEN and CDR2 is SYDVKM. This CDR3 has 14 residues. J gave up 6 bases and V 5 bases, and 6 bases lay outside the gene matches.

The rearrangement links TRBV28 to TRBJ1-1; no definite D call. Germline V gene data show CDR1 as MDHEN and CDR2 as SYDVKM. The length of the CDR3 is 16 residues. Trimming shortened V by 3 bases and J by 1 base, and 15 bases separated the two germline ends. The CDR3 here is CASSFLPGWGNTEAFF. The CDR3 DNA follows: TGTGCCAGCAGTTTCCTCCCCGGGTGGGGGAACACTGAAGCTTTCTTT.

The chain has TRBV19 and TRBJ2-7; possible D gene TRBD1, 6 bases. Germline V gives CDR1 LNHDA, CDR2 SQIVND (reference sequence). This CDR3 region has 13 residues. V dropped 1 base and J dropped 6 bases, with 10 bases sitting between them. This chain's CDR3 is CASSIAEGGEQYF. DNA of the CDR3: TGTGCCAGTAGTATAGCGGAAGGGGGCGAGCAGTACTTC.

This chain uses TRBV27 with TRBJ1-6; TRBD1 is a possible D gene (6 bases). Trimming stripped 0 bases from V and 9 bases from J, with 12 bases between. The CDR3 consists of 15 residues. The V gene's germline CDR1 is MNHEY and CDR2 SMNVEV (reference sequence). The CDR3 nucleotides are TGTGCCAGCAGTTTATCGGTAAGGGGGTCTTCACCCCTCCACTTT. Protein sequence: CASSLSVRGSSPLHF.

About this clone itself: This sample includes further DNA sequences coding for the same CDR3. The V call is TRBV5-1, the J call TRBJ2-1; 11 nucleotides align to TRBD2. V lost 4 bases, J lost 4 bases, and 4 bases stayed unmatched. Germline V CDR1 and CDR2: SGHRS, YFSETQ. The CDR3 totals 15 residues. The CDR3: CASSLIAGGYNEQFF. In DNA form, the CDR3 reads TGCGCCAGCAGCCTGATAGCGGGAGGGTACAATGAGCAGTTCTTC.

This clone was seen a single time. The same CDR3 can be traced to other DNA sequences in this sample. The chain uses TRBV18 and TRBJ2-3; D possibly corresponds to TRBD2 (6 bases). This CDR3 has 14 amino acids. CDR1 and CDR2 from the germline V gene are KGHSH and LQKENI. V was trimmed by 3 bases and J by 4 bases, leaving 11 bases between them. CDR3 loop: CASSPPGGADTQYF. CDR3 coding DNA: TGTGCCAGCTCACCCCCAGGAGGGGCAGATACGCAGTATTTT. Full variable domain (remainder filled in from reference TRBV18 and TRBJ2-3): NAGVMQNPRHLVRRRGQEARLRCSPMKGHSHVYWYRQLPEEGLKFMVYLQKENIIDESGMPKERFSAEFPKEGPSILRIQQVVRGDSAAYFCASSPPGGADTQYFGPGTRLTVL.

The chain combines TRBV10-1 with TRBJ1-2; 7 nucleotides agree with TRBD1. The germline V gene encodes CDR1 WNHNN and CDR2 SYGVQD (reference sequence). Trimming took 5 bases from V and 2 from J; bases not matched to a gene: 2. The CDR3 contains 13 residues. The CDR3 sequence: CASSSGQNYGYTF. In DNA, the CDR3 is TGCGCCAGCAGTTCGGGACAGAACTATGGCTACACCTTC.

V usage is TRBV18 and J usage is TRBJ2-5; no firm D call. The CDR3 sequence is 14 residues long. The germline gives CDR1 KGHSH, CDR2 LQKENI. Trimming cost V 1 base and J 4 bases, with 10 bases left between them. The DNA for the CDR3 is TGTGCCAGCTCACCACAACGGGTAGGAGAGACCCAGTACTTC. Translating it yields CASSPQRVGETQYF. The full variable domain, in which reference TRBV18 and TRBJ2-5 provide the parts outside the CDR3, is NAGVMQNPRHLVRRRGQEARLRCSPMKGHSHVYWYRQLPEEGLKFMVYLQKENIIDESGMPKERFSAEFPKEGPSILRIQQVVRGDSAAYFCASSPQRVGETQYFGPGTRLLVL.

The chain is built from TRBV7-3 and TRBJ2-3; D may be TRBD2 (5 bases). CDR1 and CDR2 from the germline V gene are SGHTA and FQGTGA. Trimming pared 0 bases from V and 2 bases from J, leaving 9 bases between. The CDR3 contains 15 residues. CDR3 nucleotides: TGTGCCAGCAGCTTAACGAGCGGAACCACAGATACGCAGTATTTT. It encodes CASSLTSGTTDTQYF.

CDR3 loop: CATSRQLAPGDEQFF. CDR3 in DNA: TGTGCCACCAGCAGACAACTAGCGCCAGGCGATGAGCAGTTCTTC. The chain employs TRBV15 and TRBJ2-1; TRBD2 agrees at 7 bases. The germline V gene has CDR1 LNHNV and CDR2 YYDKDF (reference sequence). V gave up 2 bases and J gave up 8 bases; unmatched junction bases: 9. The CDR3 loop spans 15 amino acids.

The chain joins TRBV2 to TRBJ2-7; 10 positions match TRBD1. J lost 6 bases, V lost 6 bases, and 8 bases had no gene match. This CDR3 is 14 amino acids long. Germline V gene sequence: CDR1 SNHLY, CDR2 FYNNEI. The CDR3 loop reads CASRPEGQGSEQYF. CDR3 nucleotides: TGTGCCAGCAGACCCGAGGGACAGGGGAGCGAGCAGTACTTC. The full variable domain, rest sourced from reference TRBV2 and TRBJ2-7, is EPEVTQTPSHQVTQMGQEVILRCVPISNHLYFYWYRQILGQKVEFLVSFYNNEISEKSEIFDDQFSVERPDGSNFTLKIRSTKLEDSAMYFCASRPEGQGSEQYFGPGTRLTVT.

The chain has TRBV7-2 and TRBJ2-3; 8 positions match TRBD1. With V trimmed by 5 bases and J by 2 bases, 9 bases remained unmatched. CDR3 size: 16 residues. Germline V lookup: CDR1 SGHTA, CDR2 FQGNSA. The CDR3 DNA is TGTGCCAGCAGCCTCCCCCGGGACAGGAACACAGATACGCAGTATTTT. It codes for CASSLPRDRNTDTQYF.

About this clone itself: One end of the junction fails to match germline, which may point to a read error. V usage is TRBV5-6 and J usage is TRBJ2-7; the D gene could be TRBD1 or TRBD2 (5 bases each). The V gene's germline CDR1 is SGHDT and CDR2 YYEEEE. The CDR3 contains 11 residues. The CDR3 reads CASSSGGDADF. The CDR3 nucleotides are TGTGCCAGCAGCAGCGGTGGGGACGCGGACTTC. Based on the CDR3 plus reference TRBV5-6 and TRBJ2-7, the full variable domain is DAGVTQSPTHLIKTRGQQVTLRCSPKSGHDTVSWYQQALGQGPQFIFQYYEEEERQRGNFPDRFSGHQFPNYSSELNVNALLLGDSALYLCASSSGGDADFGPGTRLTVT.

The chain joins TRBV12-5 to TRBJ2-5; possible D gene TRBD2, 6 bases. Trimming shortened V by 8 bases and J by 2 bases, and 15 bases separated the two germline ends. The CDR3 has 14 amino acids. Germline V gene sequence: CDR1 LGHNT, CDR2 FRNRAP. CDR3 nucleotides: TGTGCTAGTCAGAGCGGGCCAACTCAAGAGACCCAGTACTTC. Protein sequence: CASQSGPTQETQYF.

V and J are TRBV7-2 and TRBJ2-7; unclear D gene. CDR1 and CDR2 from the germline V gene are SGHTA and FQGNSA. The CDR3 extends over 14 amino acids. V dropped 7 bases and J dropped 6 bases, with 19 bases sitting between them. CDR3 DNA: TGTGCCAGCACCACACTTCCCGCCAGGTCCGAGCAGTACTTC. Amino acid sequence: CASTTLPARSEQYF.

The V gene is TRBV7-2, the J gene TRBJ2-3; TRBD1 aligns across 9 bases. Germline V gene sequence: CDR1 SGHTA, CDR2 FQGNSA. This CDR3 is built from 15 residues. The junction had 3 bases not matched to a gene; V was cut back by 4 bases and J by 1 base. The DNA for the CDR3 is TGTGCCAGCAGCTCAGGACAGGGGCGCACAGATACGCAGTATTTT. Translating it yields CASSSGQGRTDTQYF.

The chain has TRBV5-1 and TRBJ2-1; 14 bases are a match to TRBD2. Per the germline V gene, CDR1 is SGHRS and CDR2 is YFSETQ. After removal of 0 bases from V and 3 bases from J, the junction contained 8 bases not matched to a gene. The CDR3 totals 19 residues. CDR3 coding DNA: TGCGCCAGCAGCTTGGGACTAGCGGGAGGGCCTACGGGCTACAATGAGCAGTTCTTC. Encoded protein: CASSLGLAGGPTGYNEQFF.

The chain employs TRBV30 and TRBJ2-3; D is uncertain. The ends were cut back, 1 base at V and 3 bases at J, with 8 bases in the middle. CDR1 is GTSNPN, CDR2 SVGIG, per germline (reference sequence). This CDR3 comprises 13 residues. CDR3 coding DNA: TGTGCCTGGAGTGGGAGCTGGACAGATACGCAGTATTTT. Translation: CAWSGSWTDTQYF.

CDR3 nucleotide sequence: TGTGCCAGTAGTGTTTCCACCCGGACAGGGGGGTACAATGAGCAGTTCTTC. As protein: CASSVSTRTGGYNEQFF. V gene TRBV19 combines with J gene TRBJ2-1, with 10 bases identical to TRBD1. This CDR3 has 17 residues. V trimming: 5 bases; J trimming: 4 bases; junction bases outside the gene matches: 11. Germline assignment: CDR1 LNHDA and CDR2 SQIVND (reference sequence).

The chain combines TRBV7-2 with TRBJ2-2; 10 bases align to TRBD1. Looked up from germline, CDR1 is SGHTA and CDR2 is FQGNSA. This CDR3 spans 14 amino acids. Germline trimming cut 5 bases from V and 7 bases from J; bases unmatched to any gene: 4. The CDR3 loop reads CASSPRTGGGELFF. CDR3 coding DNA: TGTGCCAGCAGCCCCCGGACAGGGGGCGGGGAGCTGTTTTTT. Full variable domain (rest looked up from reference TRBV7-2 and TRBJ2-2): GAGVSQSPSNKVTEKGKDVELRCDPISGHTALYWYRQSLGQGLEFLIYFQGNSAPDKSGLPSDRFSAERTGGSVSTLTIQRTQQEDSAVYLCASSPRTGGGELFFGEGSRLTVL.

The chain links TRBV7-6 to TRBJ1-4; TRBD1 matches 7 bases. V shed 6 bases, J shed 6 bases, and the junction held 4 bases outside the gene matches. The CDR3 contains 13 residues. The V gene's germline CDR1 is SGHVS and CDR2 FNYEAQ. CDR3 coding DNA: TGTGCCAGCAGTCGGCAGGGGGATGAAAAACTGTTTTTT. Its translation: CASSRQGDEKLFF.

The chain combines TRBV28 with TRBJ2-3, with D uncertain. This CDR3 is built from 14 residues. The ends were cut back, 5 bases at V and 4 bases at J, with 13 bases in the middle. CDR1 and CDR2 (germline): MDHEN, SYDVKM. The CDR3 spells CASSRVALADTQYF. The CDR3, as DNA: TGTGCCAGCAGTCGGGTCGCCTTGGCAGATACGCAGTATTTT.